The clone carrying this TCR beta chain was seen ten or more times. The sample comes from a study of neurological immune-mediated disorders. The cDNA was generated by 5'RACE with 10-nucleotide random UMIs. TCRdb re-derived calls from the 5' RACE reads in MiXCR, one entry per CDR3 protein. The repertoire consists of about 59,000 distinct CDR3 sequences, with approximately 12% occurring once and the leading ten covering roughly 10%. V dropped 6 bases and J dropped 5; count of bases not matched to a gene: 9. The CDR3 is made up of 14 amino acids. CDR1 MDHEN and CDR2 SYDVKM come from the germline V gene. Sequenced sample: PBMCs. This chain links TRBV28 with TRBJ2-7; 8 bases agree with TRBD1. This sequence originates from a woman aged 60-70 years with HTLV-1-associated myelopathy (HAM/TSP). The CDR3 region has the DNA TGTGCCAGCAGCTTTTCAGGGGGCCTGAACGAGCAGTACTTC. The encoded protein is CASSFSGGLNEQYF. Combining the CDR3 with reference TRBV28 and TRBJ2-7 gives the whole variable domain DVKVTQSSRYLVKRTGEKVFLECVQDMDHENMFWYRQDPGLGLRLIYFSYDVKMKEKGDIPEGYSVSREKKERFSLILESASTNQTSMYLCASSFSGGLNEQYFGPGTRLTVT.